The clone carrying this T cell receptor beta chain was detected many times. Amplified regions were TCR beta CDR3 sequences from RNA transcripts. HTBI primers were employed in a first-round RT-PCR of the TCR CDR3. MiXCR, run by TCRdb on the multiplex PCR reads, gives a single entry per CDR3 protein. The table lists about 620,000 distinct CDR3 sequences, roughly 17% of them singletons. The source of the sample is a study of T cells in Graves' hyperthyroidism and ophthalmopathy. From germline, CDR1 is MNHEY and CDR2 SMNVEV (reference sequence). V was shortened by 5 bases and J by 0 bases, with 20 bases between the two germline ends. This CDR3 is 18 amino acids long.

The sequence was collected from a woman aged 30 to 39 with Graves' hyperthyroidism. Sequencing was performed on blood. This chain uses TRBV27 with TRBJ1-5, with D perhaps matching TRBD1 (6 bases). The CDR3 nucleotides read TGTGCCAGCAGTCCGACCGCCTTCTTGGACAGTAGCAATCAGCCCCAGCATTTT. Protein product: CASSPTAFLDSSNQPQHF.